This T cell receptor beta chain was profiled in a study of blood T cell repertoires in COVID-19. At the level of the study: PBMCs, B-cell-depleted T cells, or T cells were the source of the cDNA or gDNA that made up the material.

CDR3 size: 15 residues. V dropped 3 bases and J dropped 12; count of bases not matched to a gene: 14. CDR1 SNHLY and CDR2 FYNNEI come from the germline V gene. Original processing notes: Reference gene primer amplification gave estimated nucleated cell counts. TCRdb's copy holds only in-frame clones and misses some; the assay was immunoSEQ multiplex PCR. V and J calls plus clone size are reproduced from that table; the DNA served to infer D and trimming. The table shows some 190,000 clones, with 75% to 80% occurring only once. The sequence came from a woman between 45 and 65 years old with active or convalescent COVID-19. V gene TRBV2 combines with J gene TRBJ2-1, with 7 bases that match TRBD1. Sequencing was performed on peripheral blood. Here the CDR3 DNA reads TGTGCCAGCAGTGATCCTTTCTTAGGGACAGTGGCGCAGTTCTTC. This gives the protein CASSDPFLGTVAQFF.